This T cell receptor (beta chain) stems from a study of cytomegalovirus exposure and HLA in healthy donors. Findings of the study overall: Differences between HLA loci emerged in a later analysis of TCR association rates, with DRB1 most and HLA-C fewest. The study carried out a later analysis of TCR beta sequences. It associated 15,000 to 20,000 of them with specific HLA alleles at a false discovery rate of 0.05. For TCR beta chains, V- and J-gene trimming was later linked to a missense DCLRE1C variant.

13 Jbeta primers and 60 Vbeta primers were used for the PCR. Produced via immunoSEQ multiplex PCR; TCRdb's table is partial and in-frame only. The data hold 90,000 to 150,000 clones, with about 73% observed a single time. J lost 3 bases, V lost 4 bases, and 4 bases had no gene match. Germline CDR1 SGDLS, CDR2 YYNGEE. The CDR3 is made up of 14 amino acids. Each donor's status was that of a healthy bone marrow donor. A word on this clone: The antigen remains undetermined.

Sequencing was carried out using PBMCs. The chain is built from TRBV9 and TRBJ2-5, with 9 bases that match TRBD1. The TCR was taken from a woman under 40 in good health and CMV-seropositive. The CDR3 coding sequence is TGTGCCAGCAGCCCAGGGACAGGGAAAGAGACCCAGTACTTC. This encodes CASSPGTGKETQYF. Filled out from reference TRBV9 and TRBJ2-5, the complete variable domain reads DSGVTQTPKHLITATGQRVTLRCSPRSGDLSVYWYQQSLDQGLQFLIQYYNGEERAKGNILERFSAQQFPDLHSELNLSSLELGDSALYFCASSPGTGKETQYFGPGTRLLVL.